Below, 5 T cell receptor beta chains from the same sample are listed, as sequenced in a study of technical replicates of blood from a handful of donors. Sequenced by immunoSEQ multiplex PCR; TCRdb stores in-frame clones only, minus some. This sample has under 80,000 clones; about 91% occur once, and the top ten carry 0.3% to 0.45%. Sequenced input: T cells isolated from PBMCs. Receptor source: a human donor in good health. Some clones in this sample may be carry-over from other donors' samples.

The chain recombines TRBV10-2 with TRBJ1-4; a possible D gene is TRBD1 (5 bases). The CDR3 extends over 14 amino acids. Trimming removed 6 bases at V and 10 bases at J, with 18 bases between. The germline CDR1 and CDR2 sequences are WSHSY and SAAADI. In DNA form, the CDR3 reads TGCGCCAGCAGCGGAACCCGCGGGGCCGGAAAACTGTTTTTT. Amino acid sequence: CASSGTRGAGKLFF.

The rearrangement uses TRBV5-1 and TRBJ2-5; 8 bases map to TRBD1. The CDR3 contains 15 residues. Germline V gene sequence: CDR1 SGHRS, CDR2 YFSETQ. Trimming removed 4 bases from V and 2 bases from J; junction bases left unmatched: 7. This CDR3 reads CASSPQGAGQETQYF. In nucleotides, the CDR3 is TGCGCCAGCAGCCCGCAGGGGGCGGGACAAGAGACCCAGTACTTC.

V and J are TRBV7-2 and TRBJ2-7, with TRBD2 matching 7 bases. CDR1 and CDR2 from the germline V gene are SGHTA and FQGNSA. This CDR3 is built from 14 residues. The junction had 9 bases not matched to a gene; V was cut back by 6 bases and J by 4 bases. CDR3 loop: CASSLSGIGYEQYF. CDR3 in DNA: TGTGCCAGCAGTCTCAGCGGGATTGGATACGAGCAGTACTTC.

The chain joins TRBV4-1 to TRBJ1-1; no clear D. This CDR3 is 15 amino acids long. V was pared by 3 bases and J by 1 base, with 12 bases between. Germline CDR1 and CDR2: MGHRA and YSYEKL. The CDR3 nucleotides are TGCGCCAGCAGCCAGTCCCCGGGAGGGAACACTGAAGCTTTCTTT. It is translated as CASSQSPGGNTEAFF.

The V and J genes are TRBV28 and TRBJ1-1, with TRBD1 matching 8 bases. CDR3 length: 14 residues. Germline CDR1 reads MDHEN; CDR2 reads SYDVKM. With V trimmed by 5 bases and J by 1 base, 3 bases remained unmatched. The CDR3 nucleotides are TGTGCCAGCAGTCTCGGACAGGGGAACACTGAAGCTTTCTTT. This encodes CASSLGQGNTEAFF.